Shown below are 20 T cell receptor beta chains from a single sample sequenced in a study of shared T cell receptors in the human thymus. The table came from immunoSEQ multiplex PCR; TCRdb's copy has only in-frame clones and leaves some out. The profile shows roughly 710,000 clones, roughly 88% of them singletons. This sample was shared with a second study, whose subject was human thymus T cells.

The material sequenced was thymocytes. The source of these receptors is a girl under three years old with a congenital heart defect.

This clone was seen a few times. The chain links TRBV7-9 to TRBJ1-1; no clear D gene. Looked up from germline, CDR1 is SEHNR and CDR2 is FQNEAQ (reference sequence). The CDR3 covers 17 residues. Trimming stripped 10 bases from V and 0 bases from J, with 24 bases between. The CDR3 DNA reads TGTGCCACCACCGAGGAAGGCCCCGACGGGGTGAACACTGAAGCTTTCTTT. It is translated as CATTEEGPDGVNTEAFF.

V gene TRBV25-1 combines with J gene TRBJ1-4; 10 nucleotides align to TRBD1. The junction had 11 bases not matched to a gene; V was cut back by 6 bases and J by 7 bases. CDR1 and CDR2 (germline): MGHDK, SYGVNS. The CDR3 totals 16 residues. The CDR3 reads CASSGDRGSVSEKLFF. CDR3 nucleotides: TGTGCCAGCAGCGGGGACAGGGGAAGCGTTAGTGAAAAACTGTTTTTT.

The chain recombines TRBV4-3 with TRBJ2-5; the match to TRBD2 covers 8 bases. The CDR3 is made up of 17 amino acids. Germline V CDR1 and CDR2: LGHNA, YSLEER. V trimming: 4 bases; J trimming: 4 bases; junction bases outside the gene matches: 14. The CDR3 is CASSPSLWRGVLETQYF. The CDR3, as DNA: TGCGCCAGCAGCCCCTCATTGTGGCGGGGGGTTCTAGAGACCCAGTACTTC.

The chain couples TRBV6-5 to TRBJ1-2, with D maybe TRBD1 (5 bases). CDR3 size: 14 residues. Trimming took 0 bases from V and 7 from J, leaving 12 bases between them. Germline CDR1 is MNHEY and CDR2 is SVGAGI. The CDR3 sequence: CASSYSWQGSGYTF. The CDR3, as DNA: TGTGCCAGCAGTTACTCCTGGCAGGGAAGTGGCTACACCTTC.

The chain carries TRBV9 and TRBJ2-2; 8 bases line up with TRBD2. Germline CDR1 and CDR2: SGDLS and YYNGEE. V was pared by 1 base and J by 1 base, with 3 bases of the junction left unmatched. CDR3 length: 16 amino acids. CDR3 amino acids: CASSVSLAGNTGELFF. CDR3 sequence (DNA): TGTGCCAGCAGCGTATCCCTAGCGGGGAACACCGGGGAGCTGTTTTTT.

This clone has only one observation. This rearrangement joins TRBV28 to TRBJ1-2, with 10 positions matching TRBD1. Trimming cost V 5 bases and J 8 bases; bases outside gene matches: 5. Germline assignment: CDR1 MDHEN and CDR2 SYDVKM. CDR3 length: 13 amino acids. As DNA, the CDR3 is TGTGCCAGCAGTCGACAGGGGGCGAAAGGCTACACCTTC. Its translation is CASSRQGAKGYTF.

This CDR3 reads CASSRKAGGRSSTDTQYF. CDR3 DNA: TGTGCCAGCAGTCGCAAAGCGGGGGGACGATCCAGCACAGATACGCAGTATTTT. The V call is TRBV6-4, the J call TRBJ2-3; 9 bases agree with TRBD2. Germline CDR1 is MRHNA and CDR2 is SNTAGT. CDR3 length equals 18 residues. After removal of 5 bases from V and 0 bases from J, the junction contained 12 bases not matched to a gene.

The rearrangement links TRBV11-2 to TRBJ1-1, with a tentative D call TRBD1 (5 bases). The germline gives CDR1 SGHAT, CDR2 FQNNGV. Trimming took off 4 bases at V and 0 bases at J, with 18 bases between the two ends. The CDR3 is 17 amino acids. The CDR3 is CASSSRDPDRLNTEAFF. CDR3 nucleotides: TGTGCCAGCAGCTCCCGCGACCCTGACAGATTGAACACTGAAGCTTTCTTT.

This chain links TRBV30 with TRBJ1-1; D possibly corresponds to TRBD1 (6 bases). This CDR3 has 13 residues. Trimming left V 3 bases short and J 1 base short, with 9 bases between. CDR1 and CDR2 from the germline V gene are GTSNPN and SVGIG (reference sequence). The CDR3 sequence is CAWSWTENTEAFF. For the CDR3, the DNA is TGTGCCTGGAGCTGGACAGAGAACACTGAAGCTTTCTTT. The variable domain in full, with the rest retrieved from reference TRBV30 and TRBJ1-1, is SQTIHQWPATLVQPVGSPLSLECTVEGTSNPNLYWYRQAAGRGLQLLFYSVGIGQISSEVPQNLSASRPQDRQFILSSKKLLLSDSGFYLCAWSWTENTEAFFGQGTRLTVV.

The chain is built from TRBV2 and TRBJ2-4; D might be TRBD1 (5 bases). CDR1 is SNHLY and CDR2 is FYNNEI in the germline V gene. This CDR3 has 12 amino acids. The V and J ends lost 9 bases and 7 bases respectively, with 13 bases between them. CDR3 coding DNA: TGTGCCAGGGGGCACATGCAGAACATTCAGTACTTC. Translated, it gives CARGHMQNIQYF.

This chain uses TRBV5-6 with TRBJ1-1; D remains ambiguous. The length of the CDR3 is 13 residues. The ends were cut back, 3 bases at V and 1 base at J, with 7 bases in the middle. Germline loops: CDR1 SGHDT, CDR2 YYEEEE. CDR3 sequence reads: CASSSTENTEAFF. In DNA form, the CDR3 reads TGTGCCAGCAGCTCTACAGAGAACACTGAAGCTTTCTTT.

This clone appeared a single time. The CDR3 region has the DNA TGTGCCAGCAGCCCTAGACTAGCGGGGCACAATGAGCAGTTCTTC. Its translation: CASSPRLAGHNEQFF. The chain employs TRBV9 and TRBJ2-1; TRBD2 aligns across 11 bases. CDR1 and CDR2 from the germline V gene are SGDLS and YYNGEE. CDR3 length equals 15 residues. V gave up 4 bases and J gave up 5 bases; unmatched junction bases: 5.

This clone was counted a few times. V is TRBV5-6 and J is TRBJ2-7, with 10 bases lining up with TRBD1. The germline CDR1 and CDR2 sequences are SGHDT and YYEEEE. After removal of 4 bases from V and 6 bases from J, the junction contained 7 bases not matched to a gene. The CDR3 has 14 residues. In DNA form, the CDR3 reads TGTGCCAGCAGCACTGACAGGGGGCCCTTCGAGCAGTACTTC. This gives the protein CASSTDRGPFEQYF. The whole variable domain, remainder taken from reference TRBV5-6 and TRBJ2-7, is DAGVTQSPTHLIKTRGQQVTLRCSPKSGHDTVSWYQQALGQGPQFIFQYYEEEERQRGNFPDRFSGHQFPNYSSELNVNALLLGDSALYLCASSTDRGPFEQYFGPGTRLTVT.

Concerning this clone itself: The same CDR3 is also encoded by other DNA sequences in this sample. The genes are TRBV6-5 and TRBJ1-2; D remains unclear. The V end lost 2 bases, the J end lost 8 bases, and 9 bases lay between the germline ends. The CDR3 is 12 amino acids. Looked up from germline, CDR1 is MNHEY and CDR2 is SVGAGI. The CDR3: CASSYGPGGYTF. In DNA form, the CDR3 reads TGTGCCAGCAGTTACGGGCCGGGAGGCTACACCTTC.

The J gene is TRBJ1-1, the V gene TRBV6-1, with TRBD1 matching over 7 bases. The CDR3 runs to 11 residues. The V gene's germline CDR1 is MNHNS and CDR2 SASEGT. The J segment lost 11 bases and the V segment lost 5 bases, leaving 5 bases of the junction unmatched. The CDR3 sequence is CASSSDRVAFF. The CDR3, as DNA: TGTGCCAGCAGTTCTGACAGGGTGGCTTTCTTT.

This sequence joins TRBV15 and TRBJ1-1, with TRBD1 as a possible D gene (5 bases). Trimming took 2 bases from V and 1 from J, leaving 17 bases between them. The V gene's germline CDR1 is LNHNV and CDR2 YYDKDF (reference sequence). The CDR3 has 17 residues. CDR3 region: CATSRHHYRQTNTEAFF. DNA for the CDR3: TGTGCCACCAGCAGACACCACTACAGGCAAACGAACACTGAAGCTTTCTTT. Looking up the rest from reference TRBV15 and TRBJ1-1 gives the full variable domain: DAMVIQNPRYQVTQFGKPVTLSCSQTLNHNVMYWYQQKSSQAPKLLFHYYDKDFNNEADTPDNFQSRRPNTSFCFLDIRSPGLGDTAMYLCATSRHHYRQTNTEAFFGQGTRLTVV.

In nucleotides, the CDR3 is TGTGCCAGCAGCTCCCATCCGGACAGGACCGGGGGGGCCCAGTACTTC. Translation gives CASSSHPDRTGGAQYF. V and J are TRBV7-9 and TRBJ2-5, with D tentatively TRBD2 (8 bases). This CDR3 has 16 residues. The germline V gene has CDR1 SEHNR and CDR2 FQNEAQ (reference sequence). Trimming took 4 bases from V and 9 from J, leaving 24 bases between them.

The chain links TRBV15 to TRBJ1-4, with D tentatively TRBD1 (5 bases). Trimming shortened V by 6 bases and J by 6 bases, and 11 bases separated the two germline ends. Germline assignment: CDR1 LNHNV and CDR2 YYDKDF (reference sequence). CDR3 size: 13 residues. The CDR3 region is CATRGGEDEKLFF. Written as DNA, the CDR3 is TGTGCCACCAGGGGGGGTGAGGATGAAAAACTGTTTTTT.

There are a few counts of this clone. The V and J genes are TRBV20-1 and TRBJ1-1, with D possibly TRBD1 on 5 matching bases. CDR3 length: 11 residues. The germline V gene has CDR1 DFQATT and CDR2 SNEGSKA (reference sequence). V was trimmed by 3 bases and J by 5 bases, leaving 7 bases between them. CDR3 sequence reads: CSARQGTEAFF. The CDR3 region has the DNA TGCAGTGCTAGGCAGGGTACTGAAGCTTTCTTT.

The genes are TRBV27 and TRBJ2-7, with 11 bases that match TRBD1. The CDR3 has 16 amino acids. J was trimmed by 4 bases and V by 3 bases; bases with no gene match: 8. Germline V gives CDR1 MNHEY, CDR2 SMNVEV (reference sequence). The CDR3 loop reads CASSFSGQGVPYEQYF. DNA for the CDR3: TGTGCCAGCAGTTTTTCGGGACAGGGGGTCCCATACGAGCAGTACTTC.